Listed below are T cell receptor beta chains from one sample, sequenced in a study of post-analysis software for immune sequencing data. One entry per CDR3 protein results from TCRdb running MiXCR on the PCR reads. This sample yields fewer than 600,000 distinct CDR3 sequences, of which roughly 45% are seen a single time; roughly 12% belongs to the top ten. Sequencing was done on a sample of blood. The receptors derive from a girl aged 5-17 years with multiple sclerosis. The CDR3 runs from the conserved cysteine through the conserved F or W. A D gene is named only where the DNA matches it firmly. Only some rows state a clone size, as once, few, many or a class for expanded clones.

TRBV5-1,TRBJ2-7,few,NA,TGCGCCAGCAGCTTGGGGACAGCTGGATACGAGCAGTACTTC,CASSLGTAGYEQYF
TRBV12-3/TRBV12-4,TRBJ1-2,NA,NA,TGTGCCAGCAGGCGGAGAACCTATGGCTACACCTTC,CASRRRTYGYTF
TRBV20-1,TRBJ2-5,few,TRBD2,TGCAGTGCTAGAGATGCCAGGAATAGCGGGAAAGGGGGGACCCAGTACTTC,CSARDARNSGKGGTQYF
TRBV7-9,TRBJ2-7,few,NA,TGTGCCAGCAGCTTAGCGGGCGGGGTTCCGTACGAGCAGTACTTC,CASSLAGGVPYEQYF
TRBV5-1,TRBJ1-2,NA,NA,TGCGCCAGCAGCTCGGACAGTAACTATGGCTACACCTTC,CASSSDSNYGYTF
TRBV6-2/TRBV6-3,TRBJ2-5,many,NA,TGTGCCAGCAGCCCGGAGGAGACCCAGTACTTC,CASSPEETQYF
TRBV6-6,TRBJ2-7,once,NA,TGTGCCAGCAGCCCCCGGCAGGGGATCTCCTACGAGCAGTACTTC,CASSPRQGISYEQYF
TRBV30,TRBJ2-7,few,TRBD1,TGTGCCTGGATTGAAGGGACAGGGGCCTCCTACGAGCAGTACTTC,CAWIEGTGASYEQYF
TRBV30,TRBJ1-2,once,NA,TGTGCCTGGAGTGTAGGGCGCGGTAGTGGCTACACCTTC,CAWSVGRGSGYTF
TRBV28,TRBJ1-2,once,NA,TGTGCCAGCAGCTGGGTCTATGGCTACACCTTC,CASSWVYGYTF
TRBV20-1,TRBJ2-3,NA,NA,TGCAGTGCTAGAGTGGGCAAGGGGAGAGGAGATACGCAGTATTTT,CSARVGKGRGDTQYF
TRBV20-1,TRBJ2-7,NA,TRBD2,TGCAGTGCTAGACCCTTAGCGGGAGATGGCTACGAGCAGTACTTC,CSARPLAGDGYEQYF
TRBV5-1,TRBJ2-5,many,NA,TGCGCCAGCAGCTTGGGGAGGGAAGAGACCCAGTACTTC,CASSLGREETQYF
TRBV25-1,TRBJ2-5,NA,NA,TGTGCCAGCAGTGTCCGCGTCCAGACCCAGTACTTC,CASSVRVQTQYF
TRBV3-1,TRBJ2-7,few,NA,TGTGCCAGCAGCCAAGTTGGCTACGAGCAGTACTTC,CASSQVGYEQYF
TRBV28,TRBJ2-4,NA,TRBD1,TGTGCCAGCAGTACCTATTCAGGGGGCGTTATCAAAAACATTCAGTACTTC,CASSTYSGGVIKNIQYF
TRBV10-2,TRBJ2-5,NA,TRBD2,TGCGCCAGCAGACTAGCGCTTTGGCAAGAGACCCAGTACTTC,CASRLALWQETQYF
TRBV14,TRBJ2-1,NA,NA,TGTGCCAGCAGCCAAGGAAACCACCTCGAGCGTGATGAGCAGTTCTTC,CASSQGNHLERDEQFF
TRBV6-5,TRBJ2-5,many,NA,TGTGCCAGTAGAGTGGGGGACCAAGAGACCCAGTACTTC,CASRVGDQETQYF
TRBV7-9,TRBJ1-1,NA,NA,TGTGCCAGCAGCCCAGATGGGGGCACTGAAGCTTTCTTT,CASSPDGGTEAFF
TRBV25-1,TRBJ1-5,NA,TRBD1,TGTGCCAGCAGTGAAACCAGGGGGAGCAATCAGCCCCAGCATTTT,CASSETRGSNQPQHF
TRBV20-1,TRBJ2-1,few,NA,TGCAGTGCTCCAACCCCGTGGTCCTACAATGAGCAGTTCTTC,CSAPTPWSYNEQFF
TRBV7-2,TRBJ2-7,NA,NA,TGTGCCAGCAGCCCCAGGCGGGCGACAACCTACGAGCAGTACTTC,CASSPRRATTYEQYF
TRBV15,TRBJ1-2,NA,NA,TGTGCCACCAGCACCAGAATGGGGGCGGGCGGCTACACCTTC,CATSTRMGAGGYTF
TRBV5-1,TRBJ2-7,few,NA,TGCGCCAGCAGCGAACCCGGGCCCAACCCCTACGAGCAGTACTTC,CASSEPGPNPYEQYF
TRBV13,TRBJ2-3,NA,NA,TGTGCCAGCACCTCCCGGCACTCCGATACGCAGTATTTT,CASTSRHSDTQYF
TRBV5-5,TRBJ2-4,NA,TRBD1,TGTGCCAGCAGCCCGCGGGACAGGAAAAACATTCAGTACTTC,CASSPRDRKNIQYF
TRBV5-1,TRBJ2-7,NA,TRBD1,TGCGCCAGCAGCCATGGGGACAGTTCCTGCGAGCAGTACTTC,CASSHGDSSCEQYF
TRBV29-1,TRBJ2-7,few,NA,TGCAGCGTTGAAGACAGGAGCTCCTACGAGCAGTACTTC,CSVEDRSSYEQYF
TRBV20-1,TRBJ2-1,few,TRBD2,TGCAGTCCCCAAGCGGGAGGTCCCTACAATGAGCAGTTCTTC,CSPQAGGPYNEQFF
TRBV11-1,TRBJ2-7,few,TRBD2,TGTGCCAGCAGCTTAGAGCGGGTTAGAGCGGGAGCCGAGCAGTACTTC,CASSLERVRAGAEQYF